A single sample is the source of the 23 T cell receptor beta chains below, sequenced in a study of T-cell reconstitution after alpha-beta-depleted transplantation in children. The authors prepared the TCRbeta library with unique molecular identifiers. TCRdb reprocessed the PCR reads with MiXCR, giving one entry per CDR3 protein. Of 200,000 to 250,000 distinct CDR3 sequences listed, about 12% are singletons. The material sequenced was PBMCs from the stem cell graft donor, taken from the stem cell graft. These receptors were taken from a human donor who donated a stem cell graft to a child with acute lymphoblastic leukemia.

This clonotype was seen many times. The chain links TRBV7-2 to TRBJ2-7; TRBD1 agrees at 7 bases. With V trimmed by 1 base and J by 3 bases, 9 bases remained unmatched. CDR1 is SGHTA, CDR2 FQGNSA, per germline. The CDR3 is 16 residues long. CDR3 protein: CASSLGPRTGHYEQYF. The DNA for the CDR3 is TGTGCCAGCAGCTTAGGCCCTAGGACAGGTCACTACGAGCAGTACTTC. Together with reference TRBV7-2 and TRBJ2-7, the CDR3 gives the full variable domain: GAGVSQSPSNKVTEKGKDVELRCDPISGHTALYWYRQSLGQGLEFLIYFQGNSAPDKSGLPSDRFSAERTGGSVSTLTIQRTQQEDSAVYLCASSLGPRTGHYEQYFGPGTRLTVT.

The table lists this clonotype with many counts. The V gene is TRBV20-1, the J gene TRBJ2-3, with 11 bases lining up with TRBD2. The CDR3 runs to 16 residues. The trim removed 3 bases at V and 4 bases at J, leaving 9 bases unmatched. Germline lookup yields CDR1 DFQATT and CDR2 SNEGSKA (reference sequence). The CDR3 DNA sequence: TGCAGTGCTAGTGTACTAGCGGGGGACGGCCCAGATACGCAGTATTTT. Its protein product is CSASVLAGDGPDTQYF.

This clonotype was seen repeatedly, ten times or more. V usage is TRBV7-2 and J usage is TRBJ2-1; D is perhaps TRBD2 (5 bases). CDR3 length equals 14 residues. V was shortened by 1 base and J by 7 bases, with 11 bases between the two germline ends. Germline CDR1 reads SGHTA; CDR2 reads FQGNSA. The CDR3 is CASSLELVPNEQFF. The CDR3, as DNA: TGTGCCAGCAGCTTAGAACTAGTACCGAATGAGCAGTTCTTC.

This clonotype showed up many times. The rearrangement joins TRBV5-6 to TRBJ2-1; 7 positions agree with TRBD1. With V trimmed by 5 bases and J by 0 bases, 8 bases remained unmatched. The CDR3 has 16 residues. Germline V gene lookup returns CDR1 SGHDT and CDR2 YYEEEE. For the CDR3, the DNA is TGTGCCAGCAGAAGACGGGGACAGCCCTCCTACAATGAGCAGTTCTTC. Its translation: CASRRRGQPSYNEQFF.

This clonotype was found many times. CDR3 residues: CASNRDRGSVGNQPQHF. CDR3 nucleotide sequence: TGTGCCAGCAACCGGGACAGGGGATCGGTGGGCAATCAGCCCCAGCATTTT. The chain couples TRBV2 to TRBJ1-5; 10 bases match TRBD1. This CDR3 has 17 residues. V gave up 7 bases and J gave up 2 bases; unmatched junction bases: 11. Germline V lookup: CDR1 SNHLY, CDR2 FYNNEI.

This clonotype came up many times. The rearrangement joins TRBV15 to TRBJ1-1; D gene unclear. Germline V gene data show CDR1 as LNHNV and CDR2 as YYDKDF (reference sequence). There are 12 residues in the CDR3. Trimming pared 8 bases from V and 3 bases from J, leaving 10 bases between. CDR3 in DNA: TGTGCCACCGGACCTGGGCACACTGAAGCTTTCTTT. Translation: CATGPGHTEAFF.

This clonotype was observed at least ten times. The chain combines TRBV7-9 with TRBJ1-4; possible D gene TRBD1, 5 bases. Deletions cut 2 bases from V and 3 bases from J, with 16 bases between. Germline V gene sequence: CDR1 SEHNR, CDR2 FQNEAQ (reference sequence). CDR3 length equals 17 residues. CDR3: CASSLTWRGRANEKLFF. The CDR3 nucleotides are TGTGCCAGCAGCTTAACTTGGAGGGGAAGGGCTAATGAAAAACTGTTTTTT.

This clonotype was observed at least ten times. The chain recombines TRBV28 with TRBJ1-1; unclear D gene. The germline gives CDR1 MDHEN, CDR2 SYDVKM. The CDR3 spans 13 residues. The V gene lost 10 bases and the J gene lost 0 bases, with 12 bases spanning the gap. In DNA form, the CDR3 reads TGTGCCATCTCGCCCTCAGTGAACACTGAAGCTTTCTTT. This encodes CAISPSVNTEAFF.

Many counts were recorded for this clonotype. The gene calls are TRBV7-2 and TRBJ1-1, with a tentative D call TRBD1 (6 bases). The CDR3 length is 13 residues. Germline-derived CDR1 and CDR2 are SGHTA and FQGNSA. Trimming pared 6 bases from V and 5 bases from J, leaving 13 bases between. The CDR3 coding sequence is TGTGCCAGCAGTGACATAGGGGGGACTGAAGCTTTCTTT. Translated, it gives CASSDIGGTEAFF.

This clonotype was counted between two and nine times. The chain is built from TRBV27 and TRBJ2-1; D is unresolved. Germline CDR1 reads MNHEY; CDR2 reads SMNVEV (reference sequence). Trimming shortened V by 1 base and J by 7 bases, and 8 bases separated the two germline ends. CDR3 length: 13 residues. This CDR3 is CASSLWSGNEQFF. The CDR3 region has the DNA TGTGCCAGCAGTTTATGGAGTGGAAATGAGCAGTTCTTC.

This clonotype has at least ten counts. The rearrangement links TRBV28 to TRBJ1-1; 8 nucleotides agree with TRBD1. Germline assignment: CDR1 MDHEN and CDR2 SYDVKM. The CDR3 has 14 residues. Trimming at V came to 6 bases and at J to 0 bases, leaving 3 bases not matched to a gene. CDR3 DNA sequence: TGTGCCAGCAGATCGGACAGGGTGAACACTGAAGCTTTCTTT. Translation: CASRSDRVNTEAFF.

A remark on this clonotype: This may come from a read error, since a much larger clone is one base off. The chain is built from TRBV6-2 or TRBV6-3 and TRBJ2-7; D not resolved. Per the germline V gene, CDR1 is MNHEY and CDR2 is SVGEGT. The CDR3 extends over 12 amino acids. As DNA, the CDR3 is TGTGCCAGCAGGCACGGCTCCTACGAGCATTACTTC. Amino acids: CASRHGSYEHYF.

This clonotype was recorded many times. CDR3 in DNA: TGCAGCGTTTCTTCAACTAGGGGTTTCGGCTATGGCTACACCTTC. Its protein is CSVSSTRGFGYGYTF. The chain recombines TRBV29-1 with TRBJ1-2, with a possible D match to TRBD1 (5 bases). This CDR3 contains 15 residues. The V and J ends lost 5 bases and 4 bases respectively, with 20 bases between them. Germline V CDR1 and CDR2: SQVTM, ANQGSEA.

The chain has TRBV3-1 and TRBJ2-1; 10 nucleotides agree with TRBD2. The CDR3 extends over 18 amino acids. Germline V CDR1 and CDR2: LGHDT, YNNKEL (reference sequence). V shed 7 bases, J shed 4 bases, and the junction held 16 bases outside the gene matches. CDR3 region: CASTSRGLAERGYNEQFF. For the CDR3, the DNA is TGTGCCAGCACCTCAAGAGGACTAGCGGAGAGGGGATACAATGAGCAGTTCTTC.

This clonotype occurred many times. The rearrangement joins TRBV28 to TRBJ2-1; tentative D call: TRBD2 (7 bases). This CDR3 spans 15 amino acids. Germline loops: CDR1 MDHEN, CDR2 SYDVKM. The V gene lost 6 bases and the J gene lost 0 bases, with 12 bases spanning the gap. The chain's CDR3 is CASRLGGRSYNEQFF. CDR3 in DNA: TGTGCCAGCAGACTCGGGGGGCGCTCCTACAATGAGCAGTTCTTC.

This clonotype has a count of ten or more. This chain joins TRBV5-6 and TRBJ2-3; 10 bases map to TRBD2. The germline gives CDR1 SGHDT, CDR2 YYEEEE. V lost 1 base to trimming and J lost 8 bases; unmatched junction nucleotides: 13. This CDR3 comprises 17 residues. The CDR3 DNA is TGTGCCAGCAGCTTGCGACGTAGCGGGGGGCTCCGAGGTACGCAGTATTTT. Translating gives CASSLRRSGGLRGTQYF. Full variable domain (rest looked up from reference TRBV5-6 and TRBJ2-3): DAGVTQSPTHLIKTRGQQVTLRCSPKSGHDTVSWYQQALGQGPQFIFQYYEEEERQRGNFPDRFSGHQFPNYSSELNVNALLLGDSALYLCASSLRRSGGLRGTQYFGPGTRLTVL.

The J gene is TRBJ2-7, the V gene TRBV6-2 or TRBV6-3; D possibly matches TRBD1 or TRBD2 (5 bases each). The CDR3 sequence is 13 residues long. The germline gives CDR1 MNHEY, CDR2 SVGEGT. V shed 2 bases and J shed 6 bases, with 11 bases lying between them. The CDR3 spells CASSYERGLEQYF. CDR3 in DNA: TGTGCCAGCAGTTACGAGAGGGGCCTCGAGCAGTACTTC.

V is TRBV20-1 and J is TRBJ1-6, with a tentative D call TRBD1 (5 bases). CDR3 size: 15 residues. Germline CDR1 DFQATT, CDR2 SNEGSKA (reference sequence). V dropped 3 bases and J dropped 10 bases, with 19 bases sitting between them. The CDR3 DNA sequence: TGCAGTGCTAGCCCCAGGGTTTCGTATTACTCACCCCTCCACTTT. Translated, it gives CSASPRVSYYSPLHF.

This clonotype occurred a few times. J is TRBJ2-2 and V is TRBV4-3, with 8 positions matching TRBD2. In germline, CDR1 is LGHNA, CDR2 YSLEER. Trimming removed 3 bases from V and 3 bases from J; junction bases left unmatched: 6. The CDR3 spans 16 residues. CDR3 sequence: CASSHRLAYDTGELFF. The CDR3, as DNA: TGCGCCAGCAGCCACCGACTAGCGTATGACACCGGGGAGCTGTTTTTT.

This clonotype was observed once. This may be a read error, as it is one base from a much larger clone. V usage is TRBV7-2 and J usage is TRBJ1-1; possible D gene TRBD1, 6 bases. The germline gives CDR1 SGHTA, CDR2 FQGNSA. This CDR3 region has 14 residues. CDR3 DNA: TGTGCCAGCAGCTTAGCGCAGGGGAACACTGAAACTTTCTTT. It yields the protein CASSLAQGNTETFF.

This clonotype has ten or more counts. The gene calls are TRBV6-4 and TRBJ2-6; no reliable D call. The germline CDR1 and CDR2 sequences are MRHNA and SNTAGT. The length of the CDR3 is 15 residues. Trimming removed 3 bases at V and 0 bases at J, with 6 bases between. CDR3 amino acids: CASSEDNSGANVLTF. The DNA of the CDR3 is TGTGCCAGCAGTGAAGACAACTCTGGGGCCAACGTCCTGACTTTC.

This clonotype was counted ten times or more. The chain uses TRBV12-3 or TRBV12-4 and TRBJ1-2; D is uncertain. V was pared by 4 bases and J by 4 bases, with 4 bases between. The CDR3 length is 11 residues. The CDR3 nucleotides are TGTGCCAGCAGTTCCCGCTATGGCTACACCTTC. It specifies CASSSRYGYTF.

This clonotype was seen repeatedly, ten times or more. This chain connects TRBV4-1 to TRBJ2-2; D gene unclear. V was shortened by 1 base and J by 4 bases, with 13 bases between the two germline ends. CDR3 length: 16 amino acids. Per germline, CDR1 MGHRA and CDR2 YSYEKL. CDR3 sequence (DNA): TGCGCCAGCAGCCAAGGTGTTAGCCTCTCCACCGGGGAGCTGTTTTTT. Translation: CASSQGVSLSTGELFF.